The clone carrying this T cell receptor (beta chain) was recorded at least ten times. Its antigen is undetermined. The sample is drawn from a study of cytomegalovirus exposure and HLA in healthy donors. Study conclusions and caveats: Overall, approximately 150 TCR beta chains were annotated as cytomegalovirus-associated.

The CDR3 contains 16 residues. Germline CDR1 reads SGHTA; CDR2 reads FQGNSA. V was clipped by 0 bases and J by 8 bases, with 16 bases between them. The PCR employed 60 Vbeta primers together with 13 Jbeta primers. The data were produced by immunoSEQ multiplex PCR, yet TCRdb's version contains in-frame clones alone and is incomplete. The top ten hold roughly 2.2% of the sample, which has 130,000 to 150,000 clones, roughly 77% seen once. The sample was PBMCs. This receptor was identified in a man under 40 in good health and CMV-seronegative. The genes are TRBV7-2 and TRBJ1-4; unclear D gene. CDR3 sequence (DNA): TGTGCCAGCAGCTTAGCCATCAGTGCGGGTACCGAAAAACTGTTTTTT. This gives the protein CASSLAISAGTEKLFF. Combining the CDR3 with reference TRBV7-2 and TRBJ1-4 gives the whole variable domain GAGVSQSPSNKVTEKGKDVELRCDPISGHTALYWYRQSLGQGLEFLIYFQGNSAPDKSGLPSDRFSAERTGGSVSTLTIQRTQQEDSAVYLCASSLAISAGTEKLFFGSGTQLSVL.